One and the same sample provided the 4 T cell receptor beta chains below, sequenced in a study of T cells after yellow fever vaccination. Via MiXCR, TCRdb re-called the 5' RACE reads, giving one row per CDR3 protein. The sample has about 360,000 distinct CDR3 sequences; 6% to 8% are singletons. The sequenced sample was PBMCs, obtained 5 days after the yellow fever booster vaccination. The origin of the receptors is a man aged 25 to 40 who received the YFV17D yellow fever vaccine.

This clonotype was found many times. This rearrangement joins TRBV9 to TRBJ1-4, with D maybe TRBD1 (5 bases). The CDR3 is 15 residues long. V lost 0 bases, J lost 8 bases, and 14 bases lay in between. Germline loops: CDR1 SGDLS, CDR2 YYNGEE. As DNA, the CDR3 is TGTGCCAGCAGCGTAGATCCGGGGACGGAGGAAAAACTGTTTTTT. Residues: CASSVDPGTEEKLFF.

The chain couples TRBV6-5 to TRBJ2-1; D gene unclear. Germline V lookup: CDR1 MNHEY, CDR2 SVGAGI. This CDR3 is built from 15 residues. V was trimmed by 0 bases and J by 5 bases, leaving 11 bases between them. CDR3 bases: TGTGCCAGCAGTTACTCGGTCGCCCTAAACAATGAGCAGTTCTTC. This encodes CASSYSVALNNEQFF.

The rearrangement joins TRBV7-2 to TRBJ2-5; 9 positions agree with TRBD2. Looked up from germline, CDR1 is SGHTA and CDR2 is FQGNSA. The length of the CDR3 is 16 residues. Trimming at V came to 3 bases and at J to 3 bases, leaving 8 bases not matched to a gene. In DNA form, the CDR3 reads TGTGCCAGCAGCTTGGTGAAGGGACTAGCAGAAGAGACCCAGTACTTC. Its translation: CASSLVKGLAEETQYF.

Ten or more counts support this clonotype. The chain links TRBV29-1 to TRBJ2-1, with D maybe TRBD1 (5 bases). The CDR3 has 13 residues. The V end lost 4 bases, the J end lost 4 bases, and 11 bases lay between the germline ends. CDR1 and CDR2 (germline): SQVTM, ANQGSEA. The CDR3 region has the DNA TGCAGCGTTGTGCAGGGCACTTACAATGAGCAGTTCTTC. Translating gives CSVVQGTYNEQFF.